This T cell receptor beta chain was sequenced during a study of shared clonotypes between healthy human individuals. Profiling relied on immunoSEQ multiplex PCR, and the TCRdb table lists in-frame clones only, not all of them. The sample includes about 1,800,000 clones, about 95% seen only once; the top ten take approximately 1%. CDR1 SQVTM and CDR2 ANQGSEA come from the germline V gene. Trimming cost V 1 base and J 10 bases, with 13 bases left between them. The CDR3 runs 12 residues. Terminally differentiated effector memory CD45RA+ cells were excluded from the naive CD8 cells, which were CD45RO-negative and positively selected for CCR7.

The V and J genes are TRBV29-1 and TRBJ1-1, with D uncertain. The TCR comes from a man younger than 30 in good health. Sample: naive CD8+ T cells sorted from blood. The CDR3 bases are TGCAGCGTTGAAGGGGCTGAGTTGGGAGCTTTCTTT. Its protein product is CSVEGAELGAFF.